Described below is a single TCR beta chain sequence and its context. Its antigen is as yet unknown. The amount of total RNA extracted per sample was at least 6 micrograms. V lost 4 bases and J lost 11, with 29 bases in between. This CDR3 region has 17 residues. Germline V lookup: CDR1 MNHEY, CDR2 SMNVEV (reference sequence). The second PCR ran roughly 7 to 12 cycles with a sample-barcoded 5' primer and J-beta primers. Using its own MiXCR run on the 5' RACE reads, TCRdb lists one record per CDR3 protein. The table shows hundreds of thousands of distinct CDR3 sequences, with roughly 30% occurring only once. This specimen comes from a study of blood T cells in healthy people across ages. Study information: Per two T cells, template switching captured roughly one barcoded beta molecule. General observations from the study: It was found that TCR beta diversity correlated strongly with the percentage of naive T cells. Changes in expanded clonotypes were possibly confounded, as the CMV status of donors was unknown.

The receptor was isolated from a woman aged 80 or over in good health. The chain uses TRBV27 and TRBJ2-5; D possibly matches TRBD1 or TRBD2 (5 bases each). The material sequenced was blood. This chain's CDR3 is CASSSRQSRKVAGEQYF. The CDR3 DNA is TGTGCCAGCAGTTCACGACAGAGCAGAAAGGTCGCTGGGGAGCAGTACTTC.